A selection of T cell receptor beta chains follows, all from one sample in a study of blood T cell repertoires in COVID-19. Assay used: immunoSEQ multiplex PCR; TCRdb lists only in-frame clones, some missing. The sample has approximately 170,000 clones, roughly 80% seen once. Sequencing input: PBMCs or T cells enriched from blood (not recorded which). These receptors came from a woman aged 45 to 65 who had recovered from COVID-19. Both conserved end residues are part of each CDR3. Each record gives: J gene, clone size, D gene, CDR3 length, V gene, CDR3 protein, CDR3 DNA. D genes are given only for firm matches. A clone size is listed for some rows: how often the clone was seen (once, few, many), or a class if it is expanded.

TRBJ1-1 - - 14 TRBV5-1 CASIWAPGSTEAFF TGCGCCAGCATTTGGGCGCCGGGATCCACTGAAGCTTTCTTT
TRBJ2-7 few - 13 TRBV4-2 CASSQGAGREQYF TGTGCCAGCAGCCAAGGGGCGGGGCGCGAGCAGTACTTC
TRBJ2-3 - - 17 TRBV21-1 CASPDHYYGWGTDTQYF TGTGCCAGCCCCGATCACTATTACGGTTGGGGCACAGATACGCAGTATTTT
TRBJ2-7 few - 13 TRBV11-3 CASSLDSSYEQYF TGTGCCAGCAGCTTGGACAGCTCCTACGAGCAGTACTTC
TRBJ2-1 - - 13 TRBV2 CASKRSVNNEQFF TGTGCCAGCAAAAGAAGCGTAAACAATGAGCAGTTCTTC
TRBJ1-6 - - 14 TRBV3-1/TRBV3-2 CASMVAGKNSPLHF TGTGCCAGCATGGTTGCAGGGAAAAATTCACCCCTCCACTTT
TRBJ1-4 few - 15 TRBV5-1 CASSFSGQGEEKLFF TGCGCCAGCAGCTTCTCCGGGCAGGGTGAGGAAAAACTGTTTTTT
TRBJ1-6 - TRBD1 15 TRBV7-2 CASSLMGQQYSPLHF TGTGCCAGCAGCTTGATGGGACAGCAATATTCACCCCTCCACTTT
TRBJ2-7 - - 14 TRBV6-5 CASSRARGSYEQYF TGTGCCAGCAGTCGGGCCCGAGGGAGCTACGAGCAGTACTTC
TRBJ2-3 - TRBD2 14 TRBV10-3 CAIGIGRAQDTQYF TGTGCCATCGGCATCGGGAGGGCCCAAGATACGCAGTATTTT
TRBJ2-4 - - 14 TRBV2 CASNARVGKNIQYF TGTGCCAGCAACGCTCGGGTCGGCAAAAACATTCAGTACTTC
TRBJ2-1 - TRBD1 16 TRBV5-5 CASSLGWDRGYDEQFF TGTGCCAGCAGCTTGGGGTGGGACAGGGGATACGATGAGCAGTTCTTC
TRBJ1-5 - TRBD1 15 TRBV6-5 CASSYGTGLTQPQHF TGTGCCAGCAGTTATGGGACAGGGCTGACTCAGCCCCAGCATTTT
TRBJ1-4 - - 17 TRBV4-3 CASSPAAVAATNEKLFF TGCGCCAGCAGCCCAGCGGCAGTTGCCGCAACTAATGAAAAACTGTTTTTT
TRBJ2-7 few - 13 TRBV27 CASSFSTVDEQYF TGTGCCAGCAGTTTTAGTACAGTCGACGAGCAGTACTTC